This T cell receptor (beta chain) was observed in a study of T cells in Graves' hyperthyroidism and ophthalmopathy. RNA transcripts gave rise to amplified TCR beta CDR3 regions. Using the HTBI primer set, a first-round RT-PCR was run on the TCR CDR3. MiXCR, run by TCRdb on the multiplex PCR reads, gives a single entry per CDR3 protein. The sample has approximately 420,000 distinct CDR3 sequences; around 15% are singletons. Many counts were recorded for this clonotype. Germline V gene sequence: CDR1 ENHRY, CDR2 SYGVKD. The CDR3 consists of 14 residues. V was cut by 0 bases and J by 2 bases, with 8 bases left in between.

The chain links TRBV10-3 to TRBJ2-7; D is ambiguous. The specimen sequenced was blood. This clonotype was sampled from a woman aged 18-29 years with Graves' hyperthyroidism. CDR3 region: CAISESKRPYEQYF. CDR3 DNA sequence: TGTGCCATCAGTGAGTCGAAAAGACCCTACGAGCAGTACTTC.